What follows describes a single T cell receptor beta chain. What it recognizes is unknown. Germline lookup yields CDR1 SEHNR and CDR2 FQNEAQ (reference sequence). This CDR3 region has 17 residues. After removal of 5 bases from V and 0 bases from J, the junction contained 6 bases not matched to a gene. This specimen belongs to a study of CD8+CD57+ T cells in acquired aplastic anemia. Study results and limitations: Roughly 31 CD8+ CDR3 sequences were shared between patients and controls.

Genomic DNA, serving as template, underwent TCR beta VDJ and CDR3 profiling. TCRdb processed the reads anew with MiXCR; each CDR3 protein has one entry. The profile covers 300,000 or so distinct CDR3 sequences, with approximately 56% appearing a single time and 7.5% to 9% taken by the ten largest. The sequence came from a human donor with severe aplastic anemia or a healthy control (not recorded which). The genes are TRBV7-9 and TRBJ2-6; 8 bases line up with TRBD1. Sequencing was carried out using sorted CD4+, CD8+, or CD8+CD57+ T cells (not recorded which) from PBMCs. CDR3 sequence: CASSRWTGTSGANVLTF. CDR3 in DNA: TGTGCCAGCAGCCGCTGGACAGGGACCTCTGGGGCCAACGTCCTGACTTTC.